One and the same sample provided the 28 T cell receptor beta chains below, sequenced in a study of early T cells in non-severe SARS-CoV-2 infection. Each CDR3 protein is one row after TCRdb ran MiXCR on the 5' RACE reads. The data contain about 34,000 distinct CDR3 sequences, 5.5% to 7.5% of them singletons. Sequencing used whole blood. The receptors were sampled from an adult who was a healthcare worker with PCR-confirmed SARS-CoV-2 infection or an uninfected control (not recorded which).

This clonotype was counted a few times. The chain uses TRBV5-4 and TRBJ2-7; 8 bases are a match to TRBD1. V dropped 3 bases and J dropped 2; count of bases not matched to a gene: 4. Germline V gives CDR1 SGHNT, CDR2 YYREEE (reference sequence). CDR3 size: 14 residues. The CDR3 is CASSSGQATYEQYF. The CDR3 DNA reads as TGTGCCAGCAGCTCGGGACAGGCTACCTACGAGCAGTACTTC.

This clonotype showed up many times. This rearrangement joins TRBV12-3 or TRBV12-4 to TRBJ1-1; the match to TRBD1 covers 7 bases. The CDR3 contains 14 residues. Trimming took 6 bases from V and 0 from J; bases not matched to a gene: 4. DNA for the CDR3: TGTGCCAGCAGCGTGACAGGGTTGAACACTGAAGCTTTCTTT. The encoded protein is CASSVTGLNTEAFF.

This clonotype was seen many times. The J gene is TRBJ1-1, the V gene TRBV30; weak D call: TRBD1 (6 bases). CDR1 GTSNPN and CDR2 SVGIG come from the germline V gene (reference sequence). Deletions cut 5 bases from V and 6 bases from J, with 13 bases between. There are 12 residues in the CDR3. CDR3 coding DNA: TGTGCCTGGGAATTCAGGGGCGCTGAAGCTTTCTTT. Its translation: CAWEFRGAEAFF.

This clonotype was seen ten or more times. The chain combines TRBV20-1 with TRBJ1-1, with D uncertain. The CDR3 has 12 amino acids. The V and J ends lost 1 base and 1 base respectively, with 4 bases between them. Looked up from germline, CDR1 is DFQATT and CDR2 is SNEGSKA (reference sequence). The DNA for the CDR3 is TGCAGTGCTAGAGCAGGGAACACTGAAGCTTTCTTT. It encodes CSARAGNTEAFF.

This clonotype was recorded a few times. V is TRBV6-1 and J is TRBJ2-7; D is possibly TRBD1 or TRBD2 (6 bases each). Germline loops: CDR1 MNHNS, CDR2 SASEGT. The CDR3 covers 14 residues. Trimming cost V 5 bases and J 3 bases, with 14 bases left between them. CDR3 protein: CASSPRGLLYEQYF. The CDR3 DNA reads TGTGCCAGCAGTCCCCGGGGGCTCCTCTACGAGCAGTACTTC.

The J gene is TRBJ1-5, the V gene TRBV6-5; TRBD1 agrees at 8 bases. The CDR3 totals 15 residues. Trimming at V came to 5 bases and at J to 1 base, leaving 4 bases not matched to a gene. Germline V gene data show CDR1 as MNHEY and CDR2 as SVGAGI. The CDR3 DNA sequence: TGTGCCAGCAGTCTGGACAGGGCGAGCAATCAGCCCCAGCATTTT. Translation gives CASSLDRASNQPQHF.

In its sample, this clonotype was seen many times. The chain joins TRBV12-3 or TRBV12-4 to TRBJ2-5; D gene unclear. CDR3 length: 12 amino acids. The V end was cut by 4 bases, the J end by 4 bases, with 7 bases between. The CDR3 region is CASSYWGETQYF. CDR3 DNA sequence: TGTGCCAGCAGTTATTGGGGAGAGACCCAGTACTTC.

Ten or more counts support this clonotype. The CDR3 loop is CASSLGVRASQSYEQYF. Written as DNA, the CDR3 is TGTGCCAGCAGCTTAGGCGTTCGGGCATCGCAGTCCTACGAGCAGTACTTC. The chain carries TRBV7-2 and TRBJ2-7; D unresolved. CDR1 is SGHTA, CDR2 FQGNSA, per germline. The V end lost 1 base, the J end lost 1 base, and 17 bases lay between the germline ends. The CDR3 is 17 residues long.

The J gene is TRBJ1-1, the V gene TRBV7-2, with TRBD1 matching 9 bases. Germline V gene data show CDR1 as SGHTA and CDR2 as FQGNSA. V shed 5 bases, J shed 6 bases, and the junction held 13 bases outside the gene matches. The CDR3 length is 16 residues. The CDR3 DNA reads TGTGCCAGCAGCCCCCGACAGGGACAGGGAATGCCTGAAGCTTTCTTT. It codes for CASSPRQGQGMPEAFF. Full variable domain (missing parts from reference TRBV7-2 and TRBJ1-1): GAGVSQSPSNKVTEKGKDVELRCDPISGHTALYWYRQSLGQGLEFLIYFQGNSAPDKSGLPSDRFSAERTGGSVSTLTIQRTQQEDSAVYLCASSPRQGQGMPEAFFGQGTRLTVV.

In this sample, this clonotype turned up many times. The chain links TRBV7-2 to TRBJ2-3, with 7 bases that match TRBD2. V lost 3 bases, J lost 6 bases, and 15 bases stayed unmatched. The CDR3 covers 17 residues. The germline CDR1 and CDR2 sequences are SGHTA and FQGNSA. CDR3 bases: TGTGCCAGCAGCTTTACCCAGGGCCAGCGGGGATGGGATACGCAGTATTTT. Its translation: CASSFTQGQRGWDTQYF. Complete variable domain (other parts from reference TRBV7-2 and TRBJ2-3): GAGVSQSPSNKVTEKGKDVELRCDPISGHTALYWYRQSLGQGLEFLIYFQGNSAPDKSGLPSDRFSAERTGGSVSTLTIQRTQQEDSAVYLCASSFTQGQRGWDTQYFGPGTRLTVL.

This clonotype was observed at least ten times. V and J are TRBV28 and TRBJ2-7; possible D gene TRBD1, 6 bases. The CDR3 is made up of 14 amino acids. CDR1 is MDHEN, CDR2 SYDVKM, per germline. Trimming pared 5 bases from V and 4 bases from J, leaving 15 bases between. The CDR3 loop is CASSTNRALYEQYF. DNA for the CDR3: TGTGCCAGCAGTACGAACAGGGCTTTGTACGAGCAGTACTTC. Together with reference TRBV28 and TRBJ2-7, the CDR3 gives the full variable domain: DVKVTQSSRYLVKRTGEKVFLECVQDMDHENMFWYRQDPGLGLRLIYFSYDVKMKEKGDIPEGYSVSREKKERFSLILESASTNQTSMYLCASSTNRALYEQYFGPGTRLTVT.

J is TRBJ2-5 and V is TRBV11-3, with D perhaps assigned TRBD1 or TRBD2 (5 bases each). Looked up from germline, CDR1 is SGHNT and CDR2 is YENEEA. CDR3 length: 13 amino acids. V shed 5 bases and J shed 4 bases, with 11 bases lying between them. CDR3: CASSRGVGETQYF. DNA of the CDR3: TGTGCCAGCAGCAGAGGGGTAGGAGAGACCCAGTACTTC.

This clonotype showed up many times. This chain links TRBV2 with TRBJ1-5, with 12 bases fitting TRBD1. Trimming at V came to 5 bases and at J to 1 base, leaving 9 bases not matched to a gene. This CDR3 comprises 18 residues. Germline V gene data show CDR1 as SNHLY and CDR2 as FYNNEI. In DNA, the CDR3 is TGTGCCAGCAGTTCCGGGACAGGGGGCTCAAGGAGCAATCAGCCCCAGCATTTT. As protein: CASSSGTGGSRSNQPQHF.

The chain joins TRBV3-1 to TRBJ2-7; tentatively, D is TRBD1 or TRBD2 (5 bases each). V dropped 1 base and J dropped 5 bases, with 9 bases sitting between them. This CDR3 spans 13 amino acids. The germline gives CDR1 LGHDT, CDR2 YNNKEL (reference sequence). The CDR3 spells CASSQAGTDEQYF. CDR3 nucleotides: TGTGCCAGCAGCCAAGCCGGGACGGACGAGCAGTACTTC.

This clonotype was observed many times. The rearrangement uses TRBV19 and TRBJ1-6, with 8 bases aligning to TRBD1. Germline assignment: CDR1 LNHDA and CDR2 SQIVND (reference sequence). The V gene end was trimmed by 4 bases and the J gene end by 7 bases; junction bases not matched to a gene: 3. The CDR3 contains 14 residues. CDR3 DNA: TGTGCCAGTAGTACGACAGGGGTCAATTCACCCCTCCACTTT. Translating it yields CASSTTGVNSPLHF.

As concerns this clonotype: This may arise from a read error, as a much more abundant clone is one base away. V usage is TRBV12-3 or TRBV12-4 and J usage is TRBJ1-2; TRBD1 might be the D (6 bases). The CDR3 has 15 residues. Trimming took 7 bases from V and 3 from J, leaving 18 bases between them. The chain's CDR3 is CASTPQGRVDYGYTF. DNA for the CDR3: TGTGCCAGCACTCCACAGGGCCGAGTGGACTATGGCTACACCTTC.

This clonotype was recorded at least ten times. The gene calls are TRBV5-4 and TRBJ1-2; D uncertain. The germline gives CDR1 SGHNT, CDR2 YYREEE (reference sequence). CDR3 size: 14 residues. V lost 4 bases and J lost 2, with 12 bases in between. The DNA of the CDR3 is TGTGCCAGCAGCGCAGGACTAAGGAACTATGGCTACACCTTC. Encoded protein: CASSAGLRNYGYTF.

This clonotype showed up many times. This chain connects TRBV20-1 to TRBJ2-1; 8 bases fit TRBD2. This CDR3 is 14 amino acids long. Trimming at V came to 5 bases and at J to 4 bases, leaving 7 bases not matched to a gene. CDR1 is DFQATT and CDR2 is SNEGSKA in the germline V gene (reference sequence). The CDR3 here is CSAFRLAPYNEQFF. CDR3 DNA: TGCAGTGCTTTCAGACTAGCGCCATACAATGAGCAGTTCTTC.

This clonotype was found a few times. The chain joins TRBV20-1 to TRBJ2-7; TRBD2 is a possible D gene (6 bases). V lost 0 bases to trimming and J lost 0 bases, with 12 bases between them. The CDR3 is 15 amino acids. In germline, CDR1 is DFQATT, CDR2 SNEGSKA (reference sequence). The CDR3 nucleotides read TGCAGTGCTAGAGAGTTTGGGGGGAACTCCTACGAGCAGTACTTC. Translated, it gives CSAREFGGNSYEQYF.

This clonotype appeared many times. This sequence joins TRBV12-3 or TRBV12-4 and TRBJ2-2; D unclear. This CDR3 region has 13 residues. Between the trimmed V and J ends, which lost 6 bases and 1 base, there was a span of 6 bases. CDR3 protein: CASRTRNTGELFF. In DNA form, the CDR3 reads TGTGCCAGCAGGACACGGAACACCGGGGAGCTGTTTTTT.

This clonotype was seen at least ten times. The chain combines TRBV28 with TRBJ2-1, with D possibly called TRBD1 or TRBD2 (6 bases each). The CDR3 has 15 residues. The ends were cut back, 3 bases at V and 8 bases at J, with 17 bases in the middle. Germline lookup yields CDR1 MDHEN and CDR2 SYDVKM. Here the CDR3 reads CASSFEGGGSHEQFF. In nucleotides, the CDR3 is TGTGCCAGCAGTTTTGAGGGGGGAGGTAGCCATGAGCAGTTCTTC.

This clonotype was counted at least ten times. The V call is TRBV7-2, the J call TRBJ2-2; 12 bases are shared with TRBD2. The V gene end was trimmed by 5 bases and the J gene end by 7 bases; junction bases not matched to a gene: 14. The CDR3 runs to 18 residues. Germline CDR1 SGHTA, CDR2 FQGNSA. CDR3: CASSNPRTSGVTIGELFF. The CDR3 DNA reads TGTGCCAGCAGCAATCCCCGGACTAGCGGGGTGACTATCGGGGAGCTGTTTTTT.

In its sample, this clonotype is medium-sized. CDR3 sequence reads: CASSSDLLGEQYF. CDR3 in DNA: TGTGCCAGCAGCTCGGACCTCCTTGGCGAGCAGTACTTC. J is TRBJ2-7 and V is TRBV11-2; no reliable D call. CDR3 length: 13 amino acids. With 4 bases removed from V and 6 bases from J, the gap between germline ends came to 13 bases. Germline values: CDR1 SGHAT, CDR2 FQNNGV.

This clonotype has ten or more counts. The genes are TRBV4-1 and TRBJ1-2; D is uncertain. The CDR3 loop spans 13 amino acids. The germline gives CDR1 MGHRA, CDR2 YSYEKL. The V end was cut by 1 base, the J end by 5 bases, with 8 bases between. In DNA form, the CDR3 reads TGCGCCAGCAGCCAAGCCGGAATATATGGCTACACCTTC. This translates into CASSQAGIYGYTF.

This clonotype showed up many times. The chain carries TRBV20-1 and TRBJ2-7; TRBD1 or TRBD2 may be the D gene (6 bases each). From germline, CDR1 is DFQATT and CDR2 SNEGSKA (reference sequence). This CDR3 comprises 14 residues. Trimming removed 3 bases at V and 2 bases at J, with 14 bases between. The DNA for the CDR3 is TGCAGTGCTAGTCTGGAGGGGGGTACCTACGAGCAGTACTTC. This translates into CSASLEGGTYEQYF.

At least ten counts were recorded for this clonotype. J is TRBJ1-2 and V is TRBV6-1; D may be TRBD1 (6 bases). V was shortened by 2 bases and J by 4 bases, with 17 bases between the two germline ends. There are 16 residues in the CDR3. Germline lookup yields CDR1 MNHNS and CDR2 SASEGT. The CDR3, as DNA: TGTGCCAGCAGTGAACCACTCCAGGGGTCGGTCTATGGCTACACCTTC. As protein: CASSEPLQGSVYGYTF.

This clonotype was detected ten times or more. CDR3 bases: TGTGCCAGCAGCCTGGGACAGGGGGGCGGTGAGCAGTTCTTC. Amino acids: CASSLGQGGGEQFF. The chain has TRBV5-4 and TRBJ2-1; 11 positions agree with TRBD1. The CDR3 is 14 residues long. Germline CDR1 and CDR2: SGHNT and YYREEE (reference sequence). The V gene end was trimmed by 4 bases and the J gene end by 9 bases; junction bases not matched to a gene: 6.

This clonotype came up many times. The chain recombines TRBV20-1 with TRBJ2-5; no clear D gene. V was clipped by 5 bases and J by 4 bases, with 11 bases between them. This CDR3 has 12 residues. Germline-derived CDR1 and CDR2 are DFQATT and SNEGSKA (reference sequence). The CDR3 reads CSASPSGETQYF. The CDR3 DNA reads as TGCAGTGCTTCCCCCTCGGGAGAGACCCAGTACTTC.